This T cell receptor (beta chain) was sequenced during a study of shared clonotypes between healthy human individuals. Profiling relied on immunoSEQ multiplex PCR, and the TCRdb table lists in-frame clones only, not all of them. The data contain 2 million to 2.5 million clones, approximately 95% of them seen just once; the ten biggest clones take up under 0.45%. Study-wide findings and caveats: Blood was the only sampled material, and tissue repertoires likely differ. Some clonotypes were shared by all four sorted-subset donors, while others were not shared. The non-shared ones had lower generation probabilities than the shared ones.

With regard to this clone: Antigen: not known.

The CDR3 extends over 16 amino acids. Unmatched junction bases numbered 6, after V lost 2 bases and J lost 4 bases. Germline V gene sequence: CDR1 LNHDA, CDR2 SQIVND (reference sequence). Splitting of CD4+ cells produced CD45RA+ naive and CD45RA-negative memory subsets. The rearrangement uses TRBV19 and TRBJ2-3, with TRBD2 matching over 10 bases. The TCR sequence derives from a man between 18 and 29 years old in good health. Some clones in this sample may be carry-over from other donors' samples. The source material was naive CD4+ T cells from PBMCs. Subset noted: CD45RA+ positively selected. The CDR3 loop is CASSIPLAGSADTQYF. CDR3 sequence (DNA): TGTGCCAGTAGTATACCACTAGCGGGATCAGCAGATACGCAGTATTTT.